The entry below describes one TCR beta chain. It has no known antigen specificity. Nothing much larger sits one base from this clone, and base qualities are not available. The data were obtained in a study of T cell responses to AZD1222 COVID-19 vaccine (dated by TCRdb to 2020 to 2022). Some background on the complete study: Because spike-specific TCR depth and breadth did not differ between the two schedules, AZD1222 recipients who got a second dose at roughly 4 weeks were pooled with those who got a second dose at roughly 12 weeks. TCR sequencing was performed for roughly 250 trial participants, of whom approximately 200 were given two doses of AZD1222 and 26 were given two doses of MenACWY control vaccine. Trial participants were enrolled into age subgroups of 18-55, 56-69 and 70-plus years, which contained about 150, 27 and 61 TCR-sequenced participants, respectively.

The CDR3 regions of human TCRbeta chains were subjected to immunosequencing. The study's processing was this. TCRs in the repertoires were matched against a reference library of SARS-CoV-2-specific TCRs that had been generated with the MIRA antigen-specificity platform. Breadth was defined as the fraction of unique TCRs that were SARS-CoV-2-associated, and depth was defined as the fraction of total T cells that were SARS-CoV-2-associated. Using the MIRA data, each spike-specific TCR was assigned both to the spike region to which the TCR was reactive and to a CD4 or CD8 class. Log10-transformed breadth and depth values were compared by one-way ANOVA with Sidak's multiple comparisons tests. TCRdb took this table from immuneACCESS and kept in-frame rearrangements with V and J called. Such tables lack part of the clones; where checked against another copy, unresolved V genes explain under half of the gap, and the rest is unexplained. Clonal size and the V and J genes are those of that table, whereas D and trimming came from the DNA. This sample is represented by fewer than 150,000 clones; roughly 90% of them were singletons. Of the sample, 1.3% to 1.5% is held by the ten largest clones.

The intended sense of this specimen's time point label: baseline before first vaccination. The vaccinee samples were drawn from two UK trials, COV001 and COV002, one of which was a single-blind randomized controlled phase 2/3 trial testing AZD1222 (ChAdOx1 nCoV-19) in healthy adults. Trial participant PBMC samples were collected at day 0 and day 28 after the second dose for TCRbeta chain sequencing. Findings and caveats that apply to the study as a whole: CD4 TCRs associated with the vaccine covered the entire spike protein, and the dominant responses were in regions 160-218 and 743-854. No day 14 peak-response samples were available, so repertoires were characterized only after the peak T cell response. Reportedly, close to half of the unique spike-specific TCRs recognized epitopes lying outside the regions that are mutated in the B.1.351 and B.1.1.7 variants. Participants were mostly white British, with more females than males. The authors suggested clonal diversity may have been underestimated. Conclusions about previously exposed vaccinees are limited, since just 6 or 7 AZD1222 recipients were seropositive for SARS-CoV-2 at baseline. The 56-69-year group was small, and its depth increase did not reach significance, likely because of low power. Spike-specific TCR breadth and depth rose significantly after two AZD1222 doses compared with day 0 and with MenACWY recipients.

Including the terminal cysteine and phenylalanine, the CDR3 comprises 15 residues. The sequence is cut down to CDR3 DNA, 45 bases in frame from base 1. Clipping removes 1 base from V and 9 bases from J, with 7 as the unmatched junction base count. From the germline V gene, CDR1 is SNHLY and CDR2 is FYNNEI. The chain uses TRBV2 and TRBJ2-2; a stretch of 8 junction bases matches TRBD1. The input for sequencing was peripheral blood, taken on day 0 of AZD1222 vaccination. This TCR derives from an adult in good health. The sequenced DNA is TGTGCCAGCAGTGAAGTTACCAGGGGGCAATGGGAGCTGTTTTTT. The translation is CASSEVTRGQWELFF.